This T cell receptor (beta chain) stems from a study of early stage breast cancer tumors. Study as a whole: Seven or eight ER+/PR+/HER2- tumors were invasive ductal; a few were invasive lobular.

The repertoire was sequenced with immunoSEQ multiplex PCR; TCRdb's copy has only in-frame clones and lacks some. The sample includes 50,000 to 65,000 clones, about nine tenths seen only once; the top ten take roughly 5%. V was clipped by 8 bases and J by 5 bases, with 13 bases between them. Per the germline V gene, CDR1 is MNHEY and CDR2 is SVGAGI. The CDR3 extends over 12 amino acids. The receptor's source is a person aged 65 to 85 with breast cancer. The J gene is TRBJ2-7, the V gene TRBV6-5; TRBD1 might be the D (6 bases). Sequenced: blood. The CDR3 is CASQQGSHEQYF. The DNA for the CDR3 is TGTGCCAGCCAGCAGGGGTCCCACGAGCAGTACTTC.